This record concerns one T cell receptor (beta chain) sequence. Its antigen is unknown. The record originates from a study of regulatory T cells in long-lasting Graves disease. Study findings and constraints: TRBV28, TRBJ1-2 and TRBJ2-5 were segments that persistent disease favored.

Per germline, CDR1 ENHRY and CDR2 SYGVKD. The germline V and J ends were trimmed by 0 bases and 5 bases, with 13 bases remaining between them. The CDR3 has 15 amino acids. Regarding time point: newly diagnosed GD, antithyroid drugs for less than 3 months. Preparation of the TCR library used RNA extracted from PBMCs. Diagnosis followed American Thyroid Association guidelines for Graves' disease. Staff drew about 8.2 milliliters of peripheral blood into EDTA tubes. Through Arm-PCR of CDR3 regions and iRepertoire HTBI primers, TCR beta libraries were built. A single record per CDR3 protein comes from TCRdb applying MiXCR to the multiplex PCR reads. The sample records about 400,000 distinct CDR3 sequences, around 15% being singletons.

The material sequenced was peripheral blood mononuclear cells (PBMCs), taken at new diagnosis, from a patient treated with antithyroid drugs. The chain joins TRBV10-3 to TRBJ1-1; maybe TRBD1 (5 bases). This clonotype was sampled from a female donor with Graves disease. The CDR3 sequence: CAISESGEGGTEAFF. The CDR3 nucleotides read TGTGCCATCAGTGAGTCAGGGGAGGGAGGAACTGAAGCTTTCTTT.